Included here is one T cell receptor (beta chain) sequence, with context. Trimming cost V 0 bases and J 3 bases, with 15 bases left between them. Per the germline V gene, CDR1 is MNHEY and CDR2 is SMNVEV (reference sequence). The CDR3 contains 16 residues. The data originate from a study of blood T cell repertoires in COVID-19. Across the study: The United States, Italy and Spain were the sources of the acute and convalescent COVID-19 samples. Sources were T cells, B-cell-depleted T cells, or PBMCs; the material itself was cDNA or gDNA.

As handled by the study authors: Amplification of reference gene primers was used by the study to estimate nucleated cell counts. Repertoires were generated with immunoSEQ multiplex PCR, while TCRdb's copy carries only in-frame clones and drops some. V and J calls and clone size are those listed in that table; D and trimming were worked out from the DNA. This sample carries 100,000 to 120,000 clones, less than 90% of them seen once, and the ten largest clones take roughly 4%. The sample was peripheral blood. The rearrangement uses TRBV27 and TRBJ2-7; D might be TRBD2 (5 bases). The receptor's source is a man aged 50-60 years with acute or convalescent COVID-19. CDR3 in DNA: TGTGCCAGCAGTTTATCAGGGCTAGCTGTAAACTACGAGCAGTACTTC. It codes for CASSLSGLAVNYEQYF.